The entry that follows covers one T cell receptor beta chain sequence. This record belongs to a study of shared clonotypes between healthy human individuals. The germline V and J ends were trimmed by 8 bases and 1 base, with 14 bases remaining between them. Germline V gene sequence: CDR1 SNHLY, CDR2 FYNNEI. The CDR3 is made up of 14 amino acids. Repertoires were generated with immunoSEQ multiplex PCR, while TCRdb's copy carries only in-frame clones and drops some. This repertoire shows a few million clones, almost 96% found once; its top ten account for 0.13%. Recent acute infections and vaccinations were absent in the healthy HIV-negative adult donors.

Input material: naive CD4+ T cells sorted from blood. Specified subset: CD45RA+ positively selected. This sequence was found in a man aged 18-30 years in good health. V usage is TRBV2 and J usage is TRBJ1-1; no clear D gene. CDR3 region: CASLLYAGNTEAFF. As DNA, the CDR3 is TGTGCCAGCCTTTTATACGCGGGGAACACTGAAGCTTTCTTT.